A selection of T cell receptor beta chains follows, all from one sample in a study of cytomegalovirus exposure and HLA in healthy donors. Produced via immunoSEQ multiplex PCR; TCRdb's table is partial and in-frame only. Of some 150,000 clones in the sample, 75% were seen once. The sequenced material came from PBMCs. The receptors derive from a middle-aged man in good health and CMV-seronegative. Each CDR3 is given with its conserved first and last residue. The order of the fields is D gene, J gene, V gene, clone size, CDR3 protein, CDR3 DNA. D genes are given only for firm matches. Clone size, where shown, is once, few, many, or a class for clones that have expanded.

D: TRBD1; J: TRBJ1-1; V: TRBV28; size: -; CDR3: CASTHRGLGAEAFF; DNA: TGTGCCAGCACTCACAGGGGGCTTGGGGCTGAAGCTTTCTTT
D: TRBD1; J: TRBJ2-2; V: TRBV19; size: once; CDR3: CASDDRGLTGELFF; DNA: TGTGCCTCTGATGACAGGGGGTTAACCGGGGAGCTGTTTTTT
D: -; J: TRBJ1-1; V: TRBV27; size: -; CDR3: CASSFRGNTEAFF; DNA: TGTGCCAGCAGTTTCCGGGGGAACACTGAAGCTTTCTTT
D: -; J: TRBJ2-2; V: TRBV2; size: -; CDR3: CASSGLVDTGELFF; DNA: TGTGCCAGCAGTGGACTAGTAGACACCGGGGAGCTGTTTTTT
D: TRBD1; J: TRBJ1-5; V: TRBV11-2; size: -; CDR3: CASSSVTGGLNQPQHF; DNA: TGTGCCAGCAGCTCAGTGACAGGGGGCCTCAATCAGCCCCAGCATTTT
D: -; J: TRBJ2-5; V: TRBV28; size: -; CDR3: CASSSPRQVQEWTQYF; DNA: TGTGCCAGCAGTTCCCCCCGACAGGTTCAAGAGTGGACCCAGTACTTC
D: TRBD2; J: TRBJ2-7; V: TRBV9; size: -; CDR3: CASSVDIAGGSNEQYF; DNA: TGTGCCAGCAGCGTAGATATAGCGGGGGGTTCAAACGAGCAGTACTTC
D: TRBD2; J: TRBJ2-3; V: TRBV10-3; size: -; CDR3: CAISRLLAGGTDTQYF; DNA: TGTGCCATCAGCCGCCTTCTAGCGGGGGGCACAGATACGCAGTATTTT
D: TRBD1; J: TRBJ2-3; V: TRBV7-9; size: -; CDR3: CASSLLGQGSDTQYF; DNA: TGTGCCAGCAGCTTACTGGGACAGGGGTCAGATACGCAGTATTTT
D: TRBD1; J: TRBJ1-1; V: TRBV7-2; size: many; CDR3: CASSVTGTGNTEAFF; DNA: TGTGCCAGCAGCGTCACCGGGACAGGGAACACTGAAGCTTTCTTT
D: -; J: TRBJ2-2; V: TRBV5-1; size: -; CDR3: CASSGADTGELFF; DNA: TGCGCCAGCAGCGGAGCGGACACCGGGGAGCTGTTTTTT
D: -; J: TRBJ2-6; V: TRBV5-1; size: -; CDR3: CASSLAGLSSGANVLTF; DNA: TGCGCCAGCAGCTTGGCCGGTCTATCCTCCGGGGCCAACGTCCTGACTTTC
D: TRBD1; J: TRBJ2-7; V: TRBV27; size: -; CDR3: CASSYGTAYEQYF; DNA: TGTGCCAGCAGCTACGGGACAGCCTACGAGCAGTACTTC
D: -; J: TRBJ1-3; V: TRBV7-2; size: -; CDR3: CASGAGTISGNTIYF; DNA: TGTGCCAGCGGGGCCGGAACCATCTCTGGAAACACCATATATTTT
D: TRBD1; J: TRBJ2-1; V: TRBV18; size: once; CDR3: CASSPGQALNEQFF; DNA: TGTGCCAGCTCCCCGGGACAGGCACTTAATGAGCAGTTCTTC
D: TRBD2; J: TRBJ2-1; V: TRBV7-3; size: -; CDR3: CASSLRGGAGNEQFF; DNA: TGTGCCAGCAGCTTAAGGGGAGGGGCGGGGAATGAGCAGTTCTTC
D: -; J: TRBJ2-3; V: TRBV27; size: -; CDR3: CASSSRTDTQYF; DNA: TGTGCCAGCAGTTCCCGTACAGATACGCAGTATTTT
D: TRBD1; J: TRBJ2-2; V: TRBV7-9; size: -; CDR3: CASSPTGGEGTGELFF; DNA: TGTGCCAGCAGCCCGACAGGGGGCGAAGGTACCGGGGAGCTGTTTTTT
D: -; J: TRBJ2-1; V: TRBV29-1; size: -; CDR3: CSAVTDNNEQFF; DNA: TGCAGCGCCGTGACAGATAACAATGAGCAGTTCTTC
D: TRBD2; J: TRBJ2-7; V: TRBV6-5; size: -; CDR3: CASSYTGLAGGSEQYF; DNA: TGTGCCAGCAGTTACACCGGACTAGCGGGGGGGAGCGAGCAGTACTTC
D: TRBD1; J: TRBJ2-1; V: TRBV5-4; size: -; CDR3: CASSFDRGNEQFF; DNA: TGTGCCAGCAGCTTCGACAGGGGCAATGAGCAGTTCTTC
D: TRBD2; J: TRBJ2-7; V: TRBV4-2; size: -; CDR3: CASTSGTSYEQYF; DNA: TGTGCCAGCACCTCGGGGACTAGTTACGAGCAGTACTTC
D: TRBD1; J: TRBJ1-2; V: TRBV5-1; size: -; CDR3: CASSPGTGVDYGYTF; DNA: TGCGCCAGCAGCCCCGGGACAGGGGTCGACTATGGCTACACCTTC
D: TRBD2; J: TRBJ2-2; V: TRBV7-9; size: -; CDR3: CASSGSGSSAGELFF; DNA: TGTGCCAGCAGCGGTAGCGGGAGCTCAGCCGGGGAGCTGTTTTTT
D: -; J: TRBJ2-1; V: TRBV29-1; size: few; CDR3: CSVGQSEQFF; DNA: TGCAGCGTTGGACAAAGTGAGCAGTTCTTC
D: -; J: TRBJ1-1; V: TRBV4-1; size: -; CDR3: CASSQAKGRNTEAFF; DNA: TGCGCCAGCAGCCAAGCCAAGGGGCGGAACACTGAAGCTTTCTTT
D: TRBD2; J: TRBJ2-2; V: TRBV5-1; size: -; CDR3: CASNPLAGDTGELFF; DNA: TGCGCCAGCAACCCACTAGCGGGGGACACCGGGGAGCTGTTTTTT
D: TRBD1; J: TRBJ1-2; V: TRBV2; size: many; CDR3: CASSEGPGGSNYGYTF; DNA: TGTGCCAGCAGTGAAGGTCCAGGGGGCTCTAACTATGGCTACACCTTC
D: -; J: TRBJ1-3; V: TRBV5-6; size: -; CDR3: CASSLGPDSGNTIYF; DNA: TGTGCCAGCAGCTTGGGTCCAGACTCTGGAAACACCATATATTTT
D: TRBD1; J: TRBJ2-5; V: TRBV7-3; size: -; CDR3: CASSFTGGAETQYF; DNA: TGTGCCAGCAGCTTCACAGGGGGCGCGGAGACCCAGTACTTC
D: TRBD1; J: TRBJ1-4; V: TRBV12-5; size: -; CDR3: CASGGPDREGEKLFF; DNA: TGTGCTAGTGGGGGCCCGGACAGGGAAGGGGAAAAACTGTTTTTT
D: -; J: TRBJ2-3; V: TRBV9; size: -; CDR3: CARRRAGKGTDTQYF; DNA: TGTGCCAGACGGAGGGCAGGGAAGGGGACAGATACGCAGTATTTT
D: -; J: TRBJ2-7; V: TRBV21-1; size: few; CDR3: CASRELQGTYEQYF; DNA: TGTGCCAGCAGAGAACTACAGGGGACCTACGAGCAGTACTTC
D: TRBD1; J: TRBJ2-1; V: TRBV29-1; size: -; CDR3: CSVGTGQGEQFF; DNA: TGCAGCGTTGGGACAGGGCAAGGTGAGCAGTTCTTC
D: -; J: TRBJ2-3; V: TRBV9; size: -; CDR3: CASSGGGTDTQYF; DNA: TGTGCCAGCAGCGGGGGCGGTACGGATACGCAGTATTTT
D: -; J: TRBJ1-2; V: TRBV7-9; size: -; CDR3: CASSLALRGRQGNDGYTF; DNA: TGTGCCAGCAGCTTAGCGCTAAGAGGTCGGCAGGGAAACGATGGCTACACCTTC
D: TRBD2; J: TRBJ2-2; V: TRBV7-9; size: -; CDR3: CASSSELAGRNTGELFF; DNA: TGTGCCAGCAGCTCAGAACTAGCGGGGCGGAACACCGGGGAGCTGTTTTTT
D: -; J: TRBJ2-7; V: TRBV27; size: few; CDR3: CASSFNDGDSLSYEQYF; DNA: TGTGCCAGCAGTTTCAACGATGGAGACAGCCTCTCCTACGAGCAGTACTTC
D: -; J: TRBJ1-3; V: TRBV4-2; size: -; CDR3: CASSPDGSAGNTIYF; DNA: TGTGCCAGCAGCCCCGACGGGAGTGCTGGAAACACCATATATTTT
D: -; J: TRBJ2-5; V: TRBV7-2; size: -; CDR3: CASSYIPYQETQYF; DNA: TGTGCCAGCAGTTACATCCCGTACCAAGAGACCCAGTACTTC
D: TRBD1; J: TRBJ2-5; V: TRBV29-1; size: once; CDR3: CSVRGTGARETQYF; DNA: TGCAGCGTGAGAGGGACAGGGGCTCGAGAGACCCAGTACTTC
D: -; J: TRBJ1-3; V: TRBV29-1; size: -; CDR3: CSVTDRSGNTIYF; DNA: TGCAGCGTAACCGACAGGTCTGGAAACACCATATATTTT
D: -; J: TRBJ2-1; V: TRBV29-1; size: few; CDR3: CSGRDSLRRNEQFF; DNA: TGCAGCGGAAGGGACTCTCTTCGGAGGAATGAGCAGTTCTTC
D: -; J: TRBJ2-2; V: TRBV2; size: once; CDR3: CASASGQNTGELFF; DNA: TGTGCCAGCGCTTCTGGACAGAACACCGGGGAGCTGTTTTTT
D: -; J: TRBJ2-1; V: TRBV5-1; size: -; CDR3: CASSPQQLSSYNEQFF; DNA: TGCGCCAGCAGCCCACAGCAGTTGAGCTCCTACAATGAGCAGTTCTTC
D: -; J: TRBJ2-7; V: TRBV7-9; size: -; CDR3: CASSPPSYEQYF; DNA: TGTGCCAGCAGCCCCCCATCCTACGAGCAGTACTTC
D: -; J: TRBJ2-7; V: TRBV2; size: few; CDR3: CASRRPEQYF; DNA: TGTGCCAGCAGGAGGCCCGAGCAGTACTTC
D: TRBD2; J: TRBJ2-7; V: TRBV5-1; size: -; CDR3: CASSLNGGDSYEQYF; DNA: TGCGCCAGCAGCTTGAACGGGGGGGACTCCTACGAGCAGTACTTC
D: -; J: TRBJ2-5; V: TRBV2; size: once; CDR3: CASGLEGRVYETQYF; DNA: TGTGCCAGCGGCCTAGAAGGCAGGGTTTACGAGACCCAGTACTTC
D: TRBD1; J: TRBJ1-6; V: TRBV7-9; size: -; CDR3: CASSLDYIGQGNSPLHF; DNA: TGTGCCAGCAGCTTAGATTATATCGGACAGGGGAATTCACCCCTCCACTTT
D: -; J: TRBJ1-3; V: TRBV5-4; size: -; CDR3: CASSPRGGSGNTIYF; DNA: TGTGCCAGCAGCCCGAGGGGGGGGTCAGGAAACACCATATATTTT
D: -; J: TRBJ2-7; V: TRBV2; size: once; CDR3: CASSATPTGGYEQYF; DNA: TGTGCCAGCAGTGCGACGCCAACTGGAGGCTACGAGCAGTACTTC
D: -; J: TRBJ2-6; V: TRBV4-1; size: -; CDR3: CASSQEPGLSGANVLTF; DNA: TGCGCCAGCAGCCAAGAGCCGGGACTCTCTGGGGCCAACGTCCTGACTTTC
D: TRBD2; J: TRBJ2-1; V: TRBV14; size: -; CDR3: CASSQGSGGPRYNEQFF; DNA: TGTGCCAGCAGCCAAGGTAGCGGGGGCCCCCGTTACAATGAGCAGTTCTTC
D: TRBD2; J: TRBJ2-1; V: TRBV18; size: -; CDR3: CASSPGGGTRNEQFF; DNA: TGTGCCAGCTCACCGGGCGGGGGGACACGGAATGAGCAGTTCTTC
D: -; J: TRBJ2-3; V: TRBV7-9; size: -; CDR3: CASSESGTHRDTQYF; DNA: TGTGCCAGCAGCGAGTCAGGGACACATCGAGATACGCAGTATTTT
D: -; J: TRBJ1-1; V: TRBV19; size: medium-sized; CDR3: CASSIGTTLNTEAFF; DNA: TGTGCCAGTAGTATAGGGACAACTCTGAACACTGAAGCTTTCTTT
D: -; J: TRBJ2-7; V: TRBV5-1; size: -; CDR3: CASSFTRAAYEQYF; DNA: TGCGCCAGCAGCTTCACTAGGGCCGCCTACGAGCAGTACTTC
D: TRBD2; J: TRBJ2-2; V: TRBV29-1; size: -; CDR3: CTGGGSNTGELFF; DNA: TGCACGGGGGGGGGATCGAACACCGGGGAGCTGTTTTTT